This T cell receptor beta chain came from a study of naive and memory T cell subsets. As for this clonotype: As yet, its antigen is unknown.

The beta constant-region primer was an equimolar mix of two oligonucleotides covering TRBC1 and TRBC2. TCRdb re-called the UMI-ligation and nested PCR reads with MiXCR, one entry per CDR3 protein. The sample includes about 85,000 distinct CDR3 sequences, about an eighth of them seen just once. Germline CDR1 reads MDHEN; CDR2 reads SYDVKM. Between the trimmed V and J ends, which lost 3 bases and 3 bases, there was a span of 9 bases. CDR3 length: 13 amino acids. Regarding the study as a whole: No ground truth validated the naive and memory repertoire findings.

Cells stained for CD3, CD4, CD8, CD45RA, CD27 and viability were sorted into four CD45RA/CD27 subsets. This chain uses TRBV28 with TRBJ2-7, with D perhaps TRBD1 (6 bases). This TCR derives from a human donor in good health. Material for sequencing was central memory CD4+ T cells from blood. Here the CDR3 reads CASSLPGDYEQYF. The CDR3, as DNA: TGTGCCAGCAGTTTGCCAGGGGACTACGAGCAGTACTTC.